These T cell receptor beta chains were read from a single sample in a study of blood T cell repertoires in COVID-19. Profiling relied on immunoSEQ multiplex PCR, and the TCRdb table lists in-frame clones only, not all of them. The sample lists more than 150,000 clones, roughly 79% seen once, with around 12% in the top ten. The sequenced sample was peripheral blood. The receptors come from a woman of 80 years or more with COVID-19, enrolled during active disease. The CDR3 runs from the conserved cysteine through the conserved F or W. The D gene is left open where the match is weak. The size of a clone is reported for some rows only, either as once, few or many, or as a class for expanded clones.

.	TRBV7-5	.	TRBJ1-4	CARSLRQGSSATNEKLFF	TGTGCCAGAAGCCTCCGACAGGGTTCCTCTGCAACTAATGAAAAACTGTTTTTT
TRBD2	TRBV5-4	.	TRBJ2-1	CASSFSLGLAGGGSYNEQFF	TGTGCCAGCAGCTTTTCACTAGGTCTAGCGGGAGGGGGTTCCTACAATGAGCAGTTCTTC
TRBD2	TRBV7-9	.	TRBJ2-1	CASSPSGGLHNEQFF	TGTGCCAGCAGCCCAAGCGGGGGCCTTCACAATGAGCAGTTCTTC
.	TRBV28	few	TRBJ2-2	CASSSSNTGELFF	TGTGCCAGCAGTAGCTCGAACACCGGGGAGCTGTTTTTT
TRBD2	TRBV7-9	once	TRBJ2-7	CASRASGGYYEQYF	TGTGCCAGCAGGGCTAGCGGGGGATACTACGAGCAGTACTTC
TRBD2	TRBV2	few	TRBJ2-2	CASRLTAGGTGELFF	TGTGCCAGCAGGTTGACCGCGGGGGGAACCGGGGAGCTGTTTTTT
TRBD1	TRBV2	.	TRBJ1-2	CASMPGTGGSHGYTF	TGTGCCAGCATGCCCGGGACAGGGGGCAGCCATGGCTACACCTTC
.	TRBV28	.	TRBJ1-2	CASSLLLNYGYTF	TGTGCCAGCAGTTTACTCTTGAACTATGGCTACACCTTC
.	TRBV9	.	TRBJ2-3	CASSAGPLGTDTQYF	TGTGCCAGCAGCGCAGGCCCGTTGGGCACAGATACGCAGTATTTT
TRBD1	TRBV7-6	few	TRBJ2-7	CASSLGRQGFGTHEQYF	TGTGCCAGCAGCCTCGGCCGACAGGGATTCGGTACCCACGAGCAGTACTTC
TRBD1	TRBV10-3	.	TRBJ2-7	CAISPGQGQSYEQYF	TGTGCCATCAGTCCCGGACAGGGCCAATCCTACGAGCAGTACTTC
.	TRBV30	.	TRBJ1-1	CAWSFDYGSLNTEAFF	TGTGCCTGGAGTTTTGATTATGGCTCCTTGAACACTGAAGCTTTCTTT
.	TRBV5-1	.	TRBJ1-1	CASSLGVLGNTEAFF	TGCGCCAGCAGCTTAGGGGTCTTAGGGAACACTGAAGCTTTCTTT
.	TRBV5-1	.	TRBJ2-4	CASSLVQGAQNIQYF	TGCGCCAGCAGCTTGGTACAGGGCGCCCAAAACATTCAGTACTTC
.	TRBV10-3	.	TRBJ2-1	CATNRGLRTSGLHNEQFF	TGCGCCACGAACAGGGGGCTAAGGACTAGCGGACTCCACAATGAGCAGTTCTTC
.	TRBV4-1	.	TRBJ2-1	CASSLIVRGNNEQFF	TGCGCCAGCAGCCTTATAGTGCGGGGTAACAATGAGCAGTTCTTC
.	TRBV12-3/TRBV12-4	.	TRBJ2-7	CASSWQGPYEQYF	TGTGCCAGCAGTTGGCAGGGCCCCTACGAGCAGTACTTC
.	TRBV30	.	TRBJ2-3	CAWSASDYGTDTQYF	TGTGCCTGGAGTGCGTCCGACTACGGGACAGATACGCAGTATTTT
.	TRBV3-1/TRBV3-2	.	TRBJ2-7	CASSQDLMTTNSYEQYF	TGTGCCAGCAGCCAAGACTTGATGACTACAAACTCCTACGAGCAGTACTTC
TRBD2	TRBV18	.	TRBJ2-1	CASSPPGLAGPYNEQFF	TGTGCCAGCTCACCACCCGGACTAGCGGGACCTTACAATGAGCAGTTCTTC
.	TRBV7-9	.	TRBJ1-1	CASSFSVNTEAFF	TGTGCCAGCAGCTTTTCGGTGAACACTGAAGCTTTCTTT
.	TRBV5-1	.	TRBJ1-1	CASSLGHRNTEAFF	TGCGCCAGCAGCTTGGGACATCGGAACACTGAAGCTTTCTTT
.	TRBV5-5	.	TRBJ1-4	CASSSGSWDEKLFF	TGTGCCAGCAGTTCCGGGTCTTGGGATGAAAAACTGTTTTTT
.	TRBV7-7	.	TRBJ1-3	CASSSGVGTGNTIYF	TGTGCCAGCAGCTCCGGGGTGGGGACTGGAAACACCATATATTTT
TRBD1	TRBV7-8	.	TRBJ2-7	CASSFRTGSPRYPYEQYF	TGTGCCAGCAGCTTTCGGACAGGGTCTCCCCGCTACCCCTACGAGCAGTACTTC
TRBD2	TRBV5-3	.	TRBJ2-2	CARSPPPSGRVTGELFF	TGTGCCAGAAGCCCCCCCCCTAGCGGGAGAGTCACCGGGGAGCTGTTTTTT
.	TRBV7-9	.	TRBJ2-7	CASSLGPGQTYEQYF	TGTGCCAGCAGCTTAGGACCCGGACAGACCTACGAGCAGTACTTC
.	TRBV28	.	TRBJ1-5	CASSLRTGNSNQPQHF	TGTGCCAGCAGTTTACGGACCGGGAATAGCAATCAGCCCCAGCATTTT
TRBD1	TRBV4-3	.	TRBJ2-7	CASSQGFRGGREQYF	TGCGCCAGCAGCCAAGGGTTTAGAGGGGGCCGCGAGCAGTACTTC
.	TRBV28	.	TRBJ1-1	CASTFRRNTEAFF	TGTGCCAGCACCTTCCGGAGGAACACTGAAGCTTTCTTT
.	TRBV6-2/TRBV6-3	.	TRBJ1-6	CASSYSGTVLESPLHF	TGTGCCAGCAGTTACTCCGGGACTGTGCTTGAATCACCCCTCCACTTT
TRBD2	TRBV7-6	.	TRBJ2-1	CASSLGDVAGGPHNEQFF	TGTGCCAGCAGCTTAGGGGATGTCGCGGGGGGGCCCCACAATGAGCAGTTCTTC
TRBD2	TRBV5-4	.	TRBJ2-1	CASSLSGGPYNEQFF	TGTGCCAGCAGCTTGAGCGGGGGGCCGTACAATGAGCAGTTCTTC
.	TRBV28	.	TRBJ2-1	CASSLHSSYNEQFF	TGTGCCAGCAGTTTGCACAGCTCCTACAATGAGCAGTTCTTC
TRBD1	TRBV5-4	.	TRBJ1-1	CASSWDRGEAFF	TGTGCCAGCAGCTGGGACAGGGGTGAAGCTTTCTTT
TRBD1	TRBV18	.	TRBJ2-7	CASSSGQVPYEQYF	TGTGCCAGCTCATCTGGACAGGTCCCCTACGAGCAGTACTTC
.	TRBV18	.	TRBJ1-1	CASSPPSVRDTEAFF	TGTGCCAGCTCACCACCGTCGGTGAGGGACACTGAAGCTTTCTTT
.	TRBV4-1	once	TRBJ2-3	CASSQSLVQYF	TGCGCCAGCAGCCAAAGCCTAGTACAGTATTTT
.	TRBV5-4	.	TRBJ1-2	CASSLGQPNNYGYTF	TGTGCCAGCAGCCTTGGACAGCCTAATAACTATGGCTACACCTTC
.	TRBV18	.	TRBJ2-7	CASSPRQAHEQYF	TGTGCCAGCTCACCACGGCAGGCCCACGAGCAGTACTTC
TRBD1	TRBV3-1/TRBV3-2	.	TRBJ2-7	CASSQGPGQGPYEQYF	TGTGCCAGCAGCCAAGGACCGGGACAGGGACCCTACGAGCAGTACTTC
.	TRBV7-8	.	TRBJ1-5	CASRAGRGGQNQPQHF	TGTGCCAGCAGGGCCGGGAGGGGCGGGCAGAATCAGCCCCAGCATTTT